This T cell receptor (beta chain) derives from a study of T cell repertoires in cytomegalovirus infection. This clonotype came up many times. What it binds is unknown. TCRdb recomputed calls from the reads with MiXCR, one row per CDR3 protein. The sample has hundreds of thousands of distinct CDR3 sequences; roughly 30% are singletons. Germline CDR1 and CDR2: KGHSH and LQKENI. Deletions cut 1 base from V and 1 base from J, with 14 bases between. This CDR3 has 18 residues. Source: cultured PBMCs, taken from culture after CMV antigen stimulation. The chain uses TRBV18 and TRBJ1-6, with a tentative D call TRBD1 (6 bases). The receptor was isolated from a human donor in good health (CMV status not recorded). Some clones in this sample may be carry-over from other donors' samples. CDR3: CASSPQGRGRSYNSPLHF. CDR3 DNA sequence: TGTGCCAGCTCACCACAGGGCAGGGGTCGATCCTATAATTCACCCCTCCACTTT.